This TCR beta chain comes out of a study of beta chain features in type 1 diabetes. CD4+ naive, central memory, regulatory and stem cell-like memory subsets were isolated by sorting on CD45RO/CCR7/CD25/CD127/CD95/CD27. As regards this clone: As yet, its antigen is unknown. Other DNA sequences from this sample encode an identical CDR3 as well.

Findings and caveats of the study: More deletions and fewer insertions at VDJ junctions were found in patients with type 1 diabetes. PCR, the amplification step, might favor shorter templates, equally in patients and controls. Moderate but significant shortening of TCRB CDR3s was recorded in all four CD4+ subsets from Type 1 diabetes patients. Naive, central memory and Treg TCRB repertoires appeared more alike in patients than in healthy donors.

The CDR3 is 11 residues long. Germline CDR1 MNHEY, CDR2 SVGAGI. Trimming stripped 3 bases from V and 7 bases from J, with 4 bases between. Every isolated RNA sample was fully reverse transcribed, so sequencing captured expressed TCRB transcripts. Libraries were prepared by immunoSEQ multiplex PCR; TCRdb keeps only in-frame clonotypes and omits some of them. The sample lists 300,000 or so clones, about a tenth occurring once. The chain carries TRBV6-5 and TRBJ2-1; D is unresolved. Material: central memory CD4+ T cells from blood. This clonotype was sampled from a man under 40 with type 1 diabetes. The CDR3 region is CASSYRNEQFF. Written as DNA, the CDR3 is TGTGCCAGCAGTTATAGGAATGAGCAGTTCTTC.